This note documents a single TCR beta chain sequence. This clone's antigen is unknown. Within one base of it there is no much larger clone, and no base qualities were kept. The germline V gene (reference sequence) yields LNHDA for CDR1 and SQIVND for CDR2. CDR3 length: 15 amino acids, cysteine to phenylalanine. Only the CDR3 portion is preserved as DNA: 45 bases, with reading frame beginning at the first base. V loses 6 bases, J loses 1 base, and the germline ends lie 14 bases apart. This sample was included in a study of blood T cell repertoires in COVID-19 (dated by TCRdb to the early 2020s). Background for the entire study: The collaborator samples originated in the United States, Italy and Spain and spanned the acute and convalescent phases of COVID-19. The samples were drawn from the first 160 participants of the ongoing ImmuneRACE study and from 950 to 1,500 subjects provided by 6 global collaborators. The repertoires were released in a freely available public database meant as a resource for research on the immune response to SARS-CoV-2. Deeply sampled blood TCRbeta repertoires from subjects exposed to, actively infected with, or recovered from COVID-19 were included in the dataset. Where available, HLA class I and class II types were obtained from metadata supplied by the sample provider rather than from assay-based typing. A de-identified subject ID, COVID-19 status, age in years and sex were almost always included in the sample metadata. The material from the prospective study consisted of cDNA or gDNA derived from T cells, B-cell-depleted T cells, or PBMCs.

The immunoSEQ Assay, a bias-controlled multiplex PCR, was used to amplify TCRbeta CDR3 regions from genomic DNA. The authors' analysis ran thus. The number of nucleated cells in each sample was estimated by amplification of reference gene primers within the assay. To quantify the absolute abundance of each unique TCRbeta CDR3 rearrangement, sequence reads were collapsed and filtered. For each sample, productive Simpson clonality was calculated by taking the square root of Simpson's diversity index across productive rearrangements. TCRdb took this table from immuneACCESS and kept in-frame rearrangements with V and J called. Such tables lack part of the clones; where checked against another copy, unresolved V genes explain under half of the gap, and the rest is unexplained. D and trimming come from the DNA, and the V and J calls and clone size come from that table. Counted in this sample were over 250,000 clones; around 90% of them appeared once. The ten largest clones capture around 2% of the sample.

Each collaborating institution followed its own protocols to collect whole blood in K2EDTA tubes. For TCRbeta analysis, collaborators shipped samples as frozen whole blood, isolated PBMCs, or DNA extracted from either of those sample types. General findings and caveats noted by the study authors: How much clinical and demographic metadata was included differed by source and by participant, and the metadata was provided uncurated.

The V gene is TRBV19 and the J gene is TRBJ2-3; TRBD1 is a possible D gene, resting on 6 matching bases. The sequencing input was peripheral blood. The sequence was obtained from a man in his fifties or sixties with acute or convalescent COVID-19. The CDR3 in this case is CASRTFRGGTDTQYF. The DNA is TGTGCCAGTAGGACCTTCAGGGGTGGCACAGATACGCAGTATTTT.